The clone carrying this T cell receptor (beta chain) was seen a few times. As yet, its antigen is unknown. A second PCR of roughly 6 to 12 cycles used a sample-barcoded 5' primer and a J-beta primer mix. TCRdb redid the calling of the 5' RACE reads with MiXCR, one entry per CDR3 protein. The table lists hundreds of thousands of distinct CDR3 sequences, approximately 67% of them singletons, with about a quarter in the top ten. The sample comes from a study of blood T cells in healthy people across ages. Study results and limitations: Age showed a roughly linear inverse relationship with TCR beta diversity per million T cells. Diversity figures based on one million T cells were deemed too low.

This receptor was identified in a man between 25 and 39 years old in good health. The material sequenced was blood.

The CDR3 DNA follows: TGCGCCAGCAGCTTGGGTCGACAGGGTGAAAAACTGTTTTTT. Residues: CASSLGRQGEKLFF. The V gene is TRBV5-1, the J gene TRBJ1-4; TRBD1 aligns across 7 bases. The CDR3 is made up of 14 amino acids. Germline V gene data show CDR1 as SGHRS and CDR2 as YFSETQ. V lost 0 bases and J lost 7; bases outside the gene matches: 3.